This is a list of T cell receptor beta chains from one sample in a study of T cells in Graves' hyperthyroidism and ophthalmopathy. TCRdb reprocessed the multiplex PCR reads via MiXCR and lists one record per CDR3 protein. The sample has a few hundred thousand distinct CDR3 sequences, 15% seen once. Input material: blood. All receptors come from a woman between 25 and 40 years old with Graves' hyperthyroidism. The CDR3 runs from the conserved cysteine through the conserved F or W.

V gene	J gene	CDR3 protein
TRBV28	TRBJ1-4	CASSLHTISEKLFF
TRBV30	TRBJ1-6	CAWISRQYNSPLHF
TRBV27	TRBJ2-5	CASRNRGVKETQYF
TRBV20-1	TRBJ2-7	CSASSSGIAYEQYF
TRBV3-1	TRBJ2-3	CASSQGKSFDTQYF
TRBV27	TRBJ1-3	CASRGSGNTIYF
TRBV20-1	TRBJ2-3	CSARDLLAPKADTQYF
TRBV19	TRBJ2-2	CASPKGTGELFF
TRBV28	TRBJ1-1	CASSLSLGQTEAFF
TRBV3-1	TRBJ1-2	CASSQATGEYGYTF
TRBV6-1	TRBJ2-1	CASSSITSGQFF
TRBV11-2	TRBJ1-3	CASSQGVGNTIYF
TRBV11-3	TRBJ2-1	CASGLRGLNEQFF
TRBV7-3	TRBJ2-1	CASSLQGPAVNEQFF
TRBV5-1	TRBJ2-7	CASSLDASWEQYF
TRBV4-1	TRBJ2-3	CASSQPTSGSRYTQYF
TRBV5-4	TRBJ2-1	CAGRAGQGTYNEQFF
TRBV29-1	TRBJ2-3	CSVGTSGSTDTQYF
TRBV27	TRBJ2-7	CASSFPEKLHEQYF
TRBV28	TRBJ1-2	CASSTPGLSNYGYTF
TRBV30	TRBJ1-5	CAWSAGGPLQPQHF
TRBV5-8	TRBJ2-5	CANSLAGRYQETQYF
TRBV10-3	TRBJ2-3	CAIRTGGSGTDTQYF
TRBV20-1	TRBJ2-7	CSASVVEQYF
TRBV10-3	TRBJ2-1	CAISLAGGAYNEQFF
TRBV5-1	TRBJ2-3	CASSLAWGLDTQYF
TRBV4-2	TRBJ2-2	CASSQDEVLAGVSGELFF
TRBV14	TRBJ1-4	CASSYREATNEKLFF
TRBV18	TRBJ2-1	CASFNRDEQFF
TRBV2	TRBJ2-2	CASSKRSNTGELFF
TRBV9	TRBJ2-7	CASSVEGSFYEQYF
TRBV19	TRBJ2-2	CASYRRLVHTGELFF
TRBV28	TRBJ2-1	CASSLLGPNEQFF
TRBV7-2	TRBJ2-5	CASSLSGVDRGHETQYF
TRBV29-1	TRBJ1-1	CSVIRGNTEAFF